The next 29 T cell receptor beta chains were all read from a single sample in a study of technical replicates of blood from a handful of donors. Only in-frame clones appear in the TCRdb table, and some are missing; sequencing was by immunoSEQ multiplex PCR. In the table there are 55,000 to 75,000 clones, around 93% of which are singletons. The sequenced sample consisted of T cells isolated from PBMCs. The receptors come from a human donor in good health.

CDR3 sequence reads: CRGGDEQFF. Here the CDR3 DNA reads TGCAGGGGGGGGGATGAGCAGTTCTTC. The chain combines TRBV20-1 with TRBJ2-1; TRBD2 agrees at 7 bases. There are 9 residues in the CDR3. The germline V gene has CDR1 DFQATT and CDR2 SNEGSKA (reference sequence).

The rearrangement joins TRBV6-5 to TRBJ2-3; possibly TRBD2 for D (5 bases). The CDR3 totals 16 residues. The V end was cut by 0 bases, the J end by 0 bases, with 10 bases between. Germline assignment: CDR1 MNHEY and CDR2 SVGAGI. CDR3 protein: CASSYSWTRSTDTQYF. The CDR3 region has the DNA TGTGCCAGCAGTTACTCGTGGACTCGTAGCACAGATACGCAGTATTTT.

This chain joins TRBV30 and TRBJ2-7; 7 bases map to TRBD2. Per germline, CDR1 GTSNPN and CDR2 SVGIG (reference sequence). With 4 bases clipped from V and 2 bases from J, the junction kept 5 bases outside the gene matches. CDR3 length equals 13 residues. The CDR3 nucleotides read TGTGCCTGGACTAACGGGAGGACCTACGAGCAGTACTTC. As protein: CAWTNGRTYEQYF.

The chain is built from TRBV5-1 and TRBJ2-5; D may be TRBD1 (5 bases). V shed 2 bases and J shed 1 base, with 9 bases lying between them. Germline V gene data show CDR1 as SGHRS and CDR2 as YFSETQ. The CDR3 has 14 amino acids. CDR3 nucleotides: TGCGCCAGCAGCTTTGCGACAGCCCAAGAGACCCAGTACTTC. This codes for CASSFATAQETQYF.

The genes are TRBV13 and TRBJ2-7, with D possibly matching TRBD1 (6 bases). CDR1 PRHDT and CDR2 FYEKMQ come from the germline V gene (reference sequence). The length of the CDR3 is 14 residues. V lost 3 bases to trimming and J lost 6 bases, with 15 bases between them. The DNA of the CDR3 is TGTGCCAGCAGCTTTTTTGGGGGCCGCGGCGAGCAGTACTTC. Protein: CASSFFGGRGEQYF.

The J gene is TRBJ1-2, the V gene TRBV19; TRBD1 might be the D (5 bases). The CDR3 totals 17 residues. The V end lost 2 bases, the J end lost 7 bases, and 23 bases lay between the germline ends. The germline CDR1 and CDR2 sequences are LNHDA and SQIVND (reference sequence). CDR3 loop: CASSIQTATTGFTGYTF. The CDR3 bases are TGTGCCAGTAGTATACAGACAGCGACGACTGGGTTCACTGGCTACACCTTC.

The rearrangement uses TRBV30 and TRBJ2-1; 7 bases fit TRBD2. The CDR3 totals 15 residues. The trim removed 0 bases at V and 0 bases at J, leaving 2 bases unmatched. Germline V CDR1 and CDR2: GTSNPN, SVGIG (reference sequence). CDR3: CAWSVLAGSYNEQFF. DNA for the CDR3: TGTGCCTGGAGTGTATTAGCGGGCTCCTACAATGAGCAGTTCTTC.

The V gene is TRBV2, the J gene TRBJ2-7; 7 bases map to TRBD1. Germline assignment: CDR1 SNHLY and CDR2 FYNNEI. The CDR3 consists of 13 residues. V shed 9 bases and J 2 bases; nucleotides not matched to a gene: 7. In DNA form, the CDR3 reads TGTGCCAGACAGGGGATGGATCCCTACGAGCAGTACTTC. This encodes CARQGMDPYEQYF.

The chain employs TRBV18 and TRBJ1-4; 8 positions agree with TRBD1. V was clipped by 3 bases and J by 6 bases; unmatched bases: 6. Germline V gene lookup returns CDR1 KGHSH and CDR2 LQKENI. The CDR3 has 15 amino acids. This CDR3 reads CASSPMDRVHEKLFF. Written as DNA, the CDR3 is TGTGCCAGCTCACCTATGGACAGGGTTCATGAAAAACTGTTTTTT.

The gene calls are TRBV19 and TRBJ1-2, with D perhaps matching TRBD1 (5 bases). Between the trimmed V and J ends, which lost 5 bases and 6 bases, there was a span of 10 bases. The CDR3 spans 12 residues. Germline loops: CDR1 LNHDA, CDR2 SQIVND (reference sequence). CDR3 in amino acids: CASSPAGNGYTF. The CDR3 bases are TGTGCCAGTAGTCCAGCAGGGAATGGCTACACCTTC.

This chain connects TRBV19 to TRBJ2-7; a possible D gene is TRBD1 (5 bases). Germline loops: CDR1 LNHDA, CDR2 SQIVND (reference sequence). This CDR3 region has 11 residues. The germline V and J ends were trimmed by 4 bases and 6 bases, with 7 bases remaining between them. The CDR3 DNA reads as TGTGCCAGTAGTACAGGGCGCGAGCAGTACTTC. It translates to CASSTGREQYF.

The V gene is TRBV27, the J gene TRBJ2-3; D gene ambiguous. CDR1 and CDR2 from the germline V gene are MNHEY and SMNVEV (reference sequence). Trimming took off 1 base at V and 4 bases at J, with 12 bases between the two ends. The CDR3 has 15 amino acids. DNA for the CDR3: TGTGCCAGCAGTTTATGGAGTAGCTTGGCAGATACGCAGTATTTT. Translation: CASSLWSSLADTQYF.

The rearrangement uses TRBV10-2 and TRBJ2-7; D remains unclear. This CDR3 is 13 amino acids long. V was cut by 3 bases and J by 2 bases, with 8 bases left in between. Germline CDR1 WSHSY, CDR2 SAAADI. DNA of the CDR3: TGCGCCAGCAGTGACCCAGATACCTACGAGCAGTACTTC. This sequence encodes CASSDPDTYEQYF.

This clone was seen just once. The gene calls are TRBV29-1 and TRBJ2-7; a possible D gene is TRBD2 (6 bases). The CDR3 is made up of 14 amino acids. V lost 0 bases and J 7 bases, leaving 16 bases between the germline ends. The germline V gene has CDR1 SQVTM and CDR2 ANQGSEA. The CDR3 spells CSVEEGTIGGEQYF. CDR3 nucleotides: TGCAGCGTTGAAGAAGGGACGATCGGGGGAGAGCAGTACTTC.

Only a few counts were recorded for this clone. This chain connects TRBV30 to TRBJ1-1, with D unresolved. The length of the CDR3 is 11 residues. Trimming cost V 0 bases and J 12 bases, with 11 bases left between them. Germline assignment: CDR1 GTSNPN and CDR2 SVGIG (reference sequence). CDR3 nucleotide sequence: TGTGCCTGGAGTGTTGGCGGGAGCTCTTTCTTT. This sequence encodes CAWSVGGSSFF.

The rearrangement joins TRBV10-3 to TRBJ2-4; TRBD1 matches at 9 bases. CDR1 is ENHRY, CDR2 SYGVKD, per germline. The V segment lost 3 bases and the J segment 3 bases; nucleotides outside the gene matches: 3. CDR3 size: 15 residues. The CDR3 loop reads CAISDGQGSKNIQYF. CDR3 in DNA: TGTGCCATCAGTGATGGACAGGGGAGCAAAAACATTCAGTACTTC.

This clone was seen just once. The CDR3 sequence is CASSSFNYGYTF. CDR3 coding DNA: TGTGCCAGCAGCTCTTTTAACTATGGCTACACCTTC. This chain joins TRBV7-9 and TRBJ1-2; no clear D gene. Germline V CDR1 and CDR2: SEHNR, FQNEAQ (reference sequence). There are 12 residues in the CDR3. V was shortened by 4 bases and J by 1 base, with 4 bases between the two germline ends.

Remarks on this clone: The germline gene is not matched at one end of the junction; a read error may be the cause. CDR3 residues: CAGRRLATYEQYF. CDR3 DNA: TGTGCCGGGAGGCGACTAGCAACCTACGAGCAGTACTTC. The gene calls are TRBV30 and TRBJ2-7; 7 bases line up with TRBD2. CDR3 length: 13 residues. Germline loops: CDR1 GTSNPN, CDR2 SVGIG (reference sequence).

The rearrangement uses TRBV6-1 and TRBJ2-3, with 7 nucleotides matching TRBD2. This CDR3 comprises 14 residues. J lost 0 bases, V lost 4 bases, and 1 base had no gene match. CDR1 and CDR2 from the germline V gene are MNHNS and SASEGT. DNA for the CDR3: TGTGCCAGCAGTGGTAGCGGGAGCACAGATACGCAGTATTTT. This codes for CASSGSGSTDTQYF.

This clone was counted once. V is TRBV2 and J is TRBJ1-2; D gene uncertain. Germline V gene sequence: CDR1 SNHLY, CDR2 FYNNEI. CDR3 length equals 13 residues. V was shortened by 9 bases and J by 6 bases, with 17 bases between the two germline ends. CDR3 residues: CASWAGDSNGYTF. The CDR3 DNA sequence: TGTGCCAGTTGGGCCGGGGATTCGAATGGCTACACCTTC.

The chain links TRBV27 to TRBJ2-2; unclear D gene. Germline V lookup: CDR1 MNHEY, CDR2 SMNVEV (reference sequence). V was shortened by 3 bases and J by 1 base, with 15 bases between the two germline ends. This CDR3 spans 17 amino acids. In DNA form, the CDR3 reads TGTGCCAGCAGTTTTCGTATTCTGCTAGGGAACACCGGGGAGCTGTTTTTT. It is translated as CASSFRILLGNTGELFF.

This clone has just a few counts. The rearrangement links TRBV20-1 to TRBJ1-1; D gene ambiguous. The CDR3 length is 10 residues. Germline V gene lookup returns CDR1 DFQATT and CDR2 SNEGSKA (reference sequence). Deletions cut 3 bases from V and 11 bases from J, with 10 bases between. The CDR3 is CSASEQWAFF. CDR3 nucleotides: TGCAGTGCTAGTGAACAGTGGGCTTTCTTT.

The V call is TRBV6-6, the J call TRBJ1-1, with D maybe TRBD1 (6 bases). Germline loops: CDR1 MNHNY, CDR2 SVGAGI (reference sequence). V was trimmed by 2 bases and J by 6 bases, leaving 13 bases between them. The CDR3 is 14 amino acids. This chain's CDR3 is CASSYERGAPEAFF. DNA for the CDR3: TGTGCCAGCAGTTACGAGCGGGGGGCCCCTGAAGCTTTCTTT.

The CDR3 loop is CASSAWGQGDQPQHF. The CDR3 DNA is TGTGCCAGCAGCGCTTGGGGACAGGGGGATCAGCCCCAGCATTTT. V usage is TRBV5-4 and J usage is TRBJ1-5; 11 bases match TRBD1. Germline-derived CDR1 and CDR2 are SGHNT and YYREEE (reference sequence). Trimming removed 4 bases from V and 5 bases from J; junction bases left unmatched: 5. CDR3 length: 15 amino acids.

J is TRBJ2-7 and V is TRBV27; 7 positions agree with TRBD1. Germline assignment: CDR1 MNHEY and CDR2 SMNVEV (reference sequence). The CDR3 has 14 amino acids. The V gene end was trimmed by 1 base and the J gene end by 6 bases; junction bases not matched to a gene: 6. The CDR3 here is CASSLFDRESEQYF. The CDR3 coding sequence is TGTGCCAGCAGTTTATTTGACAGGGAAAGCGAGCAGTACTTC.

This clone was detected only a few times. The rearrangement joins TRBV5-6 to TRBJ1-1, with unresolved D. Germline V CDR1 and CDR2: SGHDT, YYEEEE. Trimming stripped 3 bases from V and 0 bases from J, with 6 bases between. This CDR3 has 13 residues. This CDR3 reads CASSWALNTEAFF. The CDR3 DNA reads TGTGCCAGCAGCTGGGCGTTGAACACTGAAGCTTTCTTT.

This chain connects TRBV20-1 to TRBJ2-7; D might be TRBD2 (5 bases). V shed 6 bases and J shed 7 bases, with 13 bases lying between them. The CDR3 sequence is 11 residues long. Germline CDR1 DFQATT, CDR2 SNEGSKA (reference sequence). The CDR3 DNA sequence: TGCAGTGCCCTTAGCGAGTCTGAGCAGTACTTC. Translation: CSALSESEQYF.

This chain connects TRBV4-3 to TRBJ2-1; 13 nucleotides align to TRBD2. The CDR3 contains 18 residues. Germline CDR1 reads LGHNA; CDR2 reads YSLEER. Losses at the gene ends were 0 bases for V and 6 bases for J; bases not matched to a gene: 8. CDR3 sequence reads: CASSQDVGTSGKFNEQFF. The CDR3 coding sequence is TGCGCCAGCAGCCAAGATGTTGGGACTAGCGGGAAGTTCAATGAGCAGTTCTTC.

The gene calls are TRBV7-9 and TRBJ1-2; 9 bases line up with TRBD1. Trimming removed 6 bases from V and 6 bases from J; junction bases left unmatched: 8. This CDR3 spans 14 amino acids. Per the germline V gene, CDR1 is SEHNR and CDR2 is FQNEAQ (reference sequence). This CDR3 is CASSSNRGRNGYTF. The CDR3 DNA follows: TGTGCCAGCAGTTCTAACAGGGGGCGGAATGGCTACACCTTC. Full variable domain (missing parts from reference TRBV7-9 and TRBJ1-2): DTGVSQNPRHKITKRGQNVTFRCDPISEHNRLYWYRQTLGQGPEFLTYFQNEAQLEKSRLLSDRFSAERPKGSFSTLEIQRTEQGDSAMYLCASSSNRGRNGYTFGSGTRLTVV.